Listed below are T cell receptor beta chains from one sample, sequenced in a study of CD8+CD57+ T cells in acquired aplastic anemia. TCRdb re-analysed the reads in MiXCR, keeping a single row per CDR3 protein. The sample has about 180,000 distinct CDR3 sequences; approximately 48% are singletons. The sample comprised sorted CD4+, CD8+, or CD8+CD57+ T cells (not recorded which) from PBMCs. The receptors come from a human donor with aplastic anemia. The CDR3 runs from the conserved cysteine through the conserved F or W. The D gene is left open where the match is weak. Part of the rows lack a size; the others show once, few, many or a class for expanded clones.

CDR3aa: CASTLGGASGYNEQFF
CDR3nt: TGTGCCAGCACCCTGGGAGGGGCTAGCGGCTACAATGAGCAGTTCTTC
v_gene: TRBV28
d_gene: TRBD2
len: 16
j_gene: TRBJ2-1
abundance: few

CDR3aa: CSARVQVNTEAFF
CDR3nt: TGCAGTGCTAGAGTGCAGGTGAACACTGAAGCTTTCTTT
v_gene: TRBV20-1
d_gene: .
len: 13
j_gene: TRBJ1-1
abundance: .

CDR3aa: CASSPMAGALYEQYF
CDR3nt: TGTGCCAGCAGCCCTATGGCCGGGGCCCTCTACGAGCAGTACTTC
v_gene: TRBV13
d_gene: .
len: 15
j_gene: TRBJ2-7
abundance: many

CDR3aa: CASSPGGMNEQFF
CDR3nt: TGTGCCAGCAGCCCGGGCGGAATGAATGAGCAGTTCTTC
v_gene: TRBV3-1
d_gene: .
len: 13
j_gene: TRBJ2-1
abundance: .

CDR3aa: CASSVSRKDTEAFF
CDR3nt: TGTGCCAGCAGCGTGAGTCGTAAGGACACTGAAGCTTTCTTT
v_gene: TRBV9
d_gene: .
len: 14
j_gene: TRBJ1-1
abundance: many

CDR3aa: CASSWGTGPYEQYF
CDR3nt: TGCGCCAGCAGCTGGGGGACAGGGCCCTACGAGCAGTACTTC
v_gene: TRBV5-1
d_gene: TRBD1
len: 14
j_gene: TRBJ2-7
abundance: many

CDR3aa: CATSVSGRDTEAFF
CDR3nt: TGTGCCACCAGTGTCTCCGGGAGGGACACTGAAGCTTTCTTT
v_gene: TRBV24-1
d_gene: .
len: 14
j_gene: TRBJ1-1
abundance: .

CDR3aa: CASSLGDTYEQYF
CDR3nt: TGTGCCAGCAGCTTAGGGGACACCTACGAGCAGTACTTC
v_gene: TRBV7-7
d_gene: .
len: 13
j_gene: TRBJ2-7
abundance: .

CDR3aa: CASSQRGLAGGDEQFF
CDR3nt: TGTGCCAGCAGTCAAAGAGGCCTAGCGGGAGGGGATGAGCAGTTCTTC
v_gene: TRBV12-3/TRBV12-4
d_gene: TRBD2
len: 16
j_gene: TRBJ2-1
abundance: many

CDR3aa: CASSPPGPTNGYTF
CDR3nt: TGTGCCAGCAGTCCCCCCGGGCCGACGAATGGCTACACCTTC
v_gene: TRBV28
d_gene: .
len: 14
j_gene: TRBJ1-2
abundance: few

CDR3aa: CASSIGAGPYEQYF
CDR3nt: TGTGCCAGTAGTATAGGAGCGGGACCCTACGAGCAGTACTTC
v_gene: TRBV19
d_gene: TRBD2
len: 14
j_gene: TRBJ2-7
abundance: many

CDR3aa: CASSRRAGASYNSPLHF
CDR3nt: TGTGCCAGCAGTCGGCGGGCAGGGGCTTCCTATAATTCACCCCTCCACTTT
v_gene: TRBV27
d_gene: .
len: 17
j_gene: TRBJ1-6
abundance: few

CDR3aa: CASSFSGGSAYTF
CDR3nt: TGTGCCAGCAGTTTTTCGGGGGGCAGCGCCTACACCTTC
v_gene: TRBV12-3/TRBV12-4
d_gene: .
len: 13
j_gene: TRBJ1-2
abundance: many

CDR3aa: CASSWGRSSYNEQFF
CDR3nt: TGTGCCAGCTCTTGGGGCCGGAGCTCCTACAATGAGCAGTTCTTC
v_gene: TRBV2
d_gene: .
len: 15
j_gene: TRBJ2-1
abundance: .

CDR3aa: CVTSDRLNTEAFF
CDR3nt: TGTGTCACCAGTGACCGGTTGAACACTGAAGCTTTCTTT
v_gene: TRBV24-1
d_gene: .
len: 13
j_gene: TRBJ1-1
abundance: once

CDR3aa: CASKDREVAYTF
CDR3nt: TGTGCCAGCAAGGACAGGGAGGTAGCCTACACCTTC
v_gene: TRBV5-4
d_gene: TRBD1
len: 12
j_gene: TRBJ1-2
abundance: .

CDR3aa: CASSISGGDTEAFF
CDR3nt: TGTGCCAGTAGTATATCAGGGGGGGACACTGAAGCTTTCTTT
v_gene: TRBV19
d_gene: TRBD1
len: 14
j_gene: TRBJ1-1
abundance: many

CDR3aa: CAISESRTGPASTDTQYF
CDR3nt: TGTGCCATCAGTGAGTCGAGGACCGGACCCGCTAGCACAGATACGCAGTATTTT
v_gene: TRBV10-3
d_gene: .
len: 18
j_gene: TRBJ2-3
abundance: few

CDR3aa: CASSEQNTDTQYF
CDR3nt: TGTGCCAGCAGTGAACAGAACACAGATACGCAGTATTTT
v_gene: TRBV2
d_gene: .
len: 13
j_gene: TRBJ2-3
abundance: .

CDR3aa: CASSGRQRPNYGYTF
CDR3nt: TGTGCCAGCAGCGGAAGACAGCGACCTAACTATGGCTACACCTTC
v_gene: TRBV5-6
d_gene: .
len: 15
j_gene: TRBJ1-2
abundance: many

CDR3aa: CASSLRVAGGLIRKGEQYF
CDR3nt: TGTGCCAGCAGCTTGCGGGTAGCGGGAGGCCTTATTCGTAAGGGTGAGCAGTACTTC
v_gene: TRBV5-6
d_gene: TRBD2
len: 19
j_gene: TRBJ2-7
abundance: .

CDR3aa: CASSRQFSNQPQHF
CDR3nt: TGTGCCAGCAGTCGACAGTTTAGCAATCAGCCCCAGCATTTT
v_gene: TRBV12-3/TRBV12-4
d_gene: .
len: 14
j_gene: TRBJ1-5
abundance: many

CDR3aa: CASSQDTSGSSYEQYF
CDR3nt: TGTGCCAGCAGCCAAGACACTAGCGGTTCCTCCTACGAGCAGTACTTC
v_gene: TRBV3-1
d_gene: TRBD2
len: 16
j_gene: TRBJ2-7
abundance: .

CDR3aa: CASSQGANSGANVLTF
CDR3nt: TGTGCCAGCAGCCAGGGGGCTAATTCTGGGGCCAACGTCCTGACTTTC
v_gene: TRBV16
d_gene: .
len: 16
j_gene: TRBJ2-6
abundance: many

CDR3aa: CASSEERAAVNIQYF
CDR3nt: TGTGCCAGCAGTGAAGAGCGAGCGGCTGTAAACATTCAGTACTTC
v_gene: TRBV2
d_gene: .
len: 15
j_gene: TRBJ2-4
abundance: many

CDR3aa: CASSVESGGRYEQYF
CDR3nt: TGTGCCAGCAGCGTCGAGAGCGGGGGGAGGTACGAGCAGTACTTC
v_gene: TRBV9
d_gene: TRBD2
len: 15
j_gene: TRBJ2-7
abundance: .

CDR3aa: CASSLGGGYNSPLHF
CDR3nt: TGTGCCAGCAGCTTGGGCGGGGGGTACAATTCACCCCTCCACTTT
v_gene: TRBV5-6
d_gene: .
len: 15
j_gene: TRBJ1-6
abundance: few

CDR3aa: CASGQTYEQYF
CDR3nt: TGTGCCAGCGGACAGACCTACGAGCAGTACTTC
v_gene: TRBV7-2
d_gene: .
len: 11
j_gene: TRBJ2-7
abundance: many

CDR3aa: CASSQVAAGSSGNTIYF
CDR3nt: TGCGCCAGCAGCCAAGTAGCGGCGGGAAGCTCTGGAAACACCATATATTTT
v_gene: TRBV4-3
d_gene: .
len: 17
j_gene: TRBJ1-3
abundance: many

CDR3aa: CASSPGQGQVTDTQYF
CDR3nt: TGTGCCAGTAGTCCGGGACAGGGACAAGTCACAGATACGCAGTATTTT
v_gene: TRBV19
d_gene: TRBD1
len: 16
j_gene: TRBJ2-3
abundance: .

CDR3aa: CASSVDGPGVYTGELFF
CDR3nt: TGTGCCAGCAGCGTAGATGGCCCAGGGGTCTACACCGGGGAGCTGTTTTTT
v_gene: TRBV9
d_gene: .
len: 17
j_gene: TRBJ2-2
abundance: .

CDR3aa: CASRLTGVETQYF
CDR3nt: TGTGCCAGCAGGTTGACAGGGGTGGAGACCCAGTACTTC
v_gene: TRBV7-2
d_gene: TRBD1
len: 13
j_gene: TRBJ2-5
abundance: .

CDR3aa: CASSSLAQETQYF
CDR3nt: TGTGCCAGCAGCTCCCTCGCGCAAGAGACCCAGTACTTC
v_gene: TRBV7-9
d_gene: .
len: 13
j_gene: TRBJ2-5
abundance: .

CDR3aa: CASSQGGAGGSNQPQHF
CDR3nt: TGTGCCAGCAGCCAAGGGGGGGCAGGGGGAAGCAATCAGCCCCAGCATTTT
v_gene: TRBV4-2
d_gene: TRBD1
len: 17
j_gene: TRBJ1-5
abundance: few

CDR3aa: CASSQDGRANEQFF
CDR3nt: TGCGCCAGCAGCCAAGATGGAAGGGCTAATGAGCAGTTCTTC
v_gene: TRBV4-3
d_gene: .
len: 14
j_gene: TRBJ2-1
abundance: many

CDR3aa: CASSWGRTGGYTF
CDR3nt: TGTGCCAGCAGCTGGGGACGGACGGGGGGCTACACCTTC
v_gene: TRBV4-2
d_gene: .
len: 13
j_gene: TRBJ1-2
abundance: .

CDR3aa: CATSRSVGTDTQYF
CDR3nt: TGTGCCACCAGCAGATCTGTGGGCACAGACACGCAGTATTTT
v_gene: TRBV15
d_gene: .
len: 14
j_gene: TRBJ2-3
abundance: .

CDR3aa: CASSEVGGPSYGYTF
CDR3nt: TGTGCCAGCAGTGAAGTAGGAGGGCCCAGCTATGGCTACACCTTC
v_gene: TRBV2
d_gene: .
len: 15
j_gene: TRBJ1-2
abundance: .

CDR3aa: CASSLLQGAYYEQYF
CDR3nt: TGTGCCAGCAGCCTCCTTCAGGGGGCTTACTACGAGCAGTACTTC
v_gene: TRBV6-1
d_gene: TRBD1
len: 15
j_gene: TRBJ2-7
abundance: .

CDR3aa: CASSQPGRGYEQYF
CDR3nt: TGTGCCAGCAGCCAGCCGGGCAGAGGGTACGAGCAGTACTTC
v_gene: TRBV14
d_gene: .
len: 14
j_gene: TRBJ2-7
abundance: many

CDR3aa: CAISGVRTGGADTQYF
CDR3nt: TGTGCCATCAGTGGGGTCCGAACAGGGGGAGCAGATACGCAGTATTTT
v_gene: TRBV10-3
d_gene: TRBD1
len: 16
j_gene: TRBJ2-3
abundance: .

CDR3aa: CASSQGQIGAEAFF
CDR3nt: TGTGCCAGCAGTCAAGGACAGATCGGGGCTGAAGCTTTCTTT
v_gene: TRBV6-1
d_gene: .
len: 14
j_gene: TRBJ1-1
abundance: many

CDR3aa: CASVGGWSPLHF
CDR3nt: TGTGCCAGCGTCGGGGGGTGGTCACCCCTCCACTTT
v_gene: TRBV6-1
d_gene: .
len: 12
j_gene: TRBJ1-6
abundance: many

CDR3aa: CATSDLGQPQETQYF
CDR3nt: TGTGCCACCAGTGATTTGGGACAGCCCCAAGAGACCCAGTACTTC
v_gene: TRBV24-1
d_gene: .
len: 15
j_gene: TRBJ2-5
abundance: few

CDR3aa: CASSLVGVGGGSSNEQFF
CDR3nt: TGCGCCAGCAGCTTGGTAGGGGTGGGTGGCGGGAGCTCGAATGAGCAGTTCTTC
v_gene: TRBV5-1
d_gene: TRBD2
len: 18
j_gene: TRBJ2-1
abundance: many

CDR3aa: CASSHLQGEEGSPLHF
CDR3nt: TGTGCCAGCAGCCACCTTCAGGGGGAAGAAGGTTCACCCCTCCACTTT
v_gene: TRBV7-8
d_gene: TRBD1
len: 16
j_gene: TRBJ1-6
abundance: .

CDR3aa: CAIRDSYEQYF
CDR3nt: TGTGCCATCAGGGACAGCTACGAGCAGTACTTC
v_gene: TRBV10-3
d_gene: .
len: 11
j_gene: TRBJ2-7
abundance: many

CDR3aa: CASSWGGQGADEQYF
CDR3nt: TGTGCCAGCAGTTGGGGCGGACAGGGGGCCGACGAGCAGTACTTC
v_gene: TRBV6-5
d_gene: TRBD1
len: 15
j_gene: TRBJ2-7
abundance: many

CDR3aa: CASSYRDGLFQPQHF
CDR3nt: TGTGCCAGCAGTTATCGGGACGGCCTCTTTCAGCCCCAGCATTTT
v_gene: TRBV12-3/TRBV12-4
d_gene: .
len: 15
j_gene: TRBJ1-5
abundance: many

CDR3aa: CASNNHEGLGDYNEQFF
CDR3nt: TGTGCCAGCAACAACCATGAGGGACTAGGAGATTACAATGAGCAGTTCTTC
v_gene: TRBV7-9
d_gene: TRBD2
len: 17
j_gene: TRBJ2-1
abundance: many

CDR3aa: CAINGASGQGPGELFF
CDR3nt: TGTGCCATCAACGGTGCTAGCGGACAGGGGCCCGGGGAGCTGTTTTTT
v_gene: TRBV10-3
d_gene: TRBD1
len: 16
j_gene: TRBJ2-2
abundance: .

CDR3aa: CASSGPGYNEQFF
CDR3nt: TGCGCCAGCAGCGGGCCAGGCTACAATGAGCAGTTCTTC
v_gene: TRBV5-1
d_gene: .
len: 13
j_gene: TRBJ2-1
abundance: few

CDR3aa: CAISESRAGYNYYGYTF
CDR3nt: TGTGCCATCAGTGAGTCGAGGGCAGGGTACAACTACTATGGCTACACCTTC
v_gene: TRBV10-3
d_gene: .
len: 17
j_gene: TRBJ1-2
abundance: many

CDR3aa: CASSAGDNKDTEAFF
CDR3nt: TGTGCCAGCAGCGCGGGGGACAACAAGGACACTGAAGCTTTCTTT
v_gene: TRBV9
d_gene: .
len: 15
j_gene: TRBJ1-1
abundance: .